This T cell receptor (beta chain) derives from a study of spatial heterogeneity in lung cancer. Background on the study: Taken at a median of approximately two years after resection, follow-up PBMC samples underwent sequencing when available.

From the 5' RACE reads, TCRdb called clonotypes with MiXCR, one entry per CDR3 protein. The sample shows 25,000 to 30,000 distinct CDR3 sequences, roughly 5.5% of them seen only once. This clonotype was detected ten times or more. Sample time point: blood at routine non-recurrence follow-up after resection. Material for sequencing was whole RNA from tumor, nontumor lung or frozen PBMC, left unsorted. V shed 6 bases and J shed 8 bases, with 16 bases lying between them. The CDR3 length is 13 residues. The chain combines TRBV23-1 with TRBJ1-2; no clear D. TRBV23-1 is assigned to the ORF class and has an uncertain function. This receptor was obtained from a male donor with early-stage non-small cell lung cancer. The starting material was PBMCs, obtained at follow-up. The CDR3 loop is CASSVTGKYGYTF. The DNA for the CDR3 is TGCGCCAGCAGCGTGACCGGGAAGTACGGCTACACCTTC.